Below, 11 T cell receptor beta chains from the same sample are listed, as sequenced in a study of blood T cell repertoires in COVID-19. Assay: immunoSEQ multiplex PCR; the TCRdb copy retains only in-frame clones and omits some. The sample has about 210,000 clones, approximately 80% seen once. The sequenced material came from PBMCs or T cells enriched from blood (not recorded which). These TCRs come from a man aged 40-55 years who had recovered from COVID-19.

V and J are TRBV29-1 and TRBJ2-1; the D gene is possibly TRBD2 (6 bases). CDR1 is SQVTM and CDR2 is ANQGSEA in the germline V gene. V was cut by 0 bases and J by 11 bases, with 17 bases left in between. The CDR3 runs to 14 residues. The chain's CDR3 is CSVEDHTSSEKQFF. In DNA, the CDR3 is TGCAGCGTTGAAGATCATACTAGCTCCGAAAAGCAGTTCTTC.

The chain employs TRBV7-2 and TRBJ2-2, with a weak D call TRBD2 (5 bases). Trimming pared 9 bases from V and 4 bases from J, leaving 9 bases between. Germline CDR1 and CDR2: SGHTA and FQGNSA. The CDR3 has 12 residues. The CDR3 sequence: CASTRGTGELFF. CDR3 nucleotides: TGTGCCAGTACCCGGGGCACCGGGGAGCTGTTTTTT.

This chain connects TRBV9 to TRBJ2-3; TRBD1 matches at 8 bases. The CDR3 loop spans 15 amino acids. V lost 3 bases and J lost 3; bases outside the gene matches: 6. Looked up from germline, CDR1 is SGDLS and CDR2 is YYNGEE. CDR3 sequence reads: CASSATRQGTDTQYF. CDR3 coding DNA: TGTGCCAGCAGCGCAACCAGACAGGGGACAGATACGCAGTATTTT.

The chain uses TRBV7-9 and TRBJ2-3; the D gene is possibly TRBD2 (5 bases). Germline values: CDR1 SEHNR, CDR2 FQNEAQ (reference sequence). V was trimmed by 3 bases and J by 5 bases, leaving 9 bases between them. The CDR3 has 13 residues. CDR3 coding DNA: TGTGCCAGCAGCTTTATTCGGGAAGATACGCAGTATTTT. The encoded protein is CASSFIREDTQYF.

The chain combines TRBV6-5 with TRBJ2-7; unclear D gene. The CDR3 loop spans 14 amino acids. V dropped 7 bases and J dropped 2 bases, with 15 bases sitting between them. The germline gives CDR1 MNHEY, CDR2 SVGAGI. CDR3 nucleotide sequence: TGTGCCAGCAATAACTCTCCGACACCCTACGAGCAGTACTTC. Translation: CASNNSPTPYEQYF.

The chain carries TRBV30 and TRBJ1-3; a possible D gene is TRBD1 (6 bases). CDR3 length equals 15 residues. The germline V and J ends were trimmed by 2 bases and 2 bases, with 13 bases remaining between them. Germline CDR1 reads GTSNPN; CDR2 reads SVGIG (reference sequence). CDR3: CAWSSPAGAGNTIYF. The DNA for the CDR3 is TGTGCCTGGAGTTCCCCCGCAGGGGCTGGAAACACCATATATTTT.

V gene TRBV19 combines with J gene TRBJ2-2; the D is unclear. V gave up 6 bases and J gave up 6 bases, with 20 bases separating them. This CDR3 has 16 amino acids. Per germline, CDR1 LNHDA and CDR2 SQIVND (reference sequence). The CDR3 here is CASSQSVLRVAGELFF. As DNA, the CDR3 is TGTGCCAGTAGCCAATCGGTTCTCCGTGTAGCCGGGGAGCTGTTTTTT.

V is TRBV4-2 and J is TRBJ1-2, with D possibly TRBD1 on 6 matching bases. Germline loops: CDR1 LGHNA, CDR2 YNFKEQ. The V gene lost 5 bases and the J gene lost 2 bases, with 15 bases spanning the gap. The length of the CDR3 is 15 residues. DNA for the CDR3: TGTGCCAGCAGCACCTTTGGACAGACAAACTATGGCTACACCTTC. Its translation is CASSTFGQTNYGYTF.

The chain couples TRBV7-9 to TRBJ1-1; D not resolved. This CDR3 region has 14 residues. Germline CDR1 SEHNR, CDR2 FQNEAQ (reference sequence). V lost 3 bases, J lost 4 bases, and 12 bases lay in between. CDR3 sequence: CASSFVGVVTEAFF. For the CDR3, the DNA is TGTGCCAGCAGCTTCGTCGGGGTCGTCACTGAAGCTTTCTTT.

This chain joins TRBV3-1 (or the pseudogene TRBV3-2) and TRBJ1-4; D is unclear. This CDR3 has 13 amino acids. Deletions cut 3 bases from V and 8 bases from J, with 10 bases between. Germline V gives CDR1 LGHDT, CDR2 YNNKEL (reference sequence). The CDR3 loop is CASSQGPGEKLFF. The DNA of the CDR3 is TGTGCCAGCAGCCAGGGTCCCGGGGAAAAACTGTTTTTT.

The chain employs TRBV18 and TRBJ1-1; TRBD1 aligns across 9 bases. Germline V gives CDR1 KGHSH, CDR2 LQKENI. V was clipped by 8 bases and J by 4 bases; unmatched bases: 5. The CDR3 totals 13 residues. The DNA of the CDR3 is TGTGCCAGCGCCGAACAGGGGGCCACTGAAGCTTTCTTT. Translated, it gives CASAEQGATEAFF.